This record looks at one T cell receptor (beta chain) sequence and its context. This sample stems from a study of blood T cell repertoires in COVID-19. In the original processing: Estimation of nucleated cell counts relied on the amplification of reference gene primers. Method: immunoSEQ multiplex PCR; TCRdb's copy keeps in-frame clones and lacks some. The V and J calls and clone size come from that table; D and trimming were worked out from the DNA. The top ten clones hold approximately 1.9% of a sample with about 74,000 clones, roughly 88% of them seen once. Germline-derived CDR1 and CDR2 are ENHRY and SYGVKD. J gave up 5 bases and V 2 bases, and 5 bases lay outside the gene matches. CDR3 length: 16 amino acids.

The origin of this receptor is a woman of 80 years or more with active or convalescent COVID-19. The J gene is TRBJ2-1, the V gene TRBV10-3; 11 positions agree with TRBD2. Sequencing input: peripheral blood. The CDR3 DNA sequence: TGTGCCATCAGTGAGAGGACTAGCGGGTATAACAATGAGCAGTTCTTC. Encoded protein: CAISERTSGYNNEQFF.